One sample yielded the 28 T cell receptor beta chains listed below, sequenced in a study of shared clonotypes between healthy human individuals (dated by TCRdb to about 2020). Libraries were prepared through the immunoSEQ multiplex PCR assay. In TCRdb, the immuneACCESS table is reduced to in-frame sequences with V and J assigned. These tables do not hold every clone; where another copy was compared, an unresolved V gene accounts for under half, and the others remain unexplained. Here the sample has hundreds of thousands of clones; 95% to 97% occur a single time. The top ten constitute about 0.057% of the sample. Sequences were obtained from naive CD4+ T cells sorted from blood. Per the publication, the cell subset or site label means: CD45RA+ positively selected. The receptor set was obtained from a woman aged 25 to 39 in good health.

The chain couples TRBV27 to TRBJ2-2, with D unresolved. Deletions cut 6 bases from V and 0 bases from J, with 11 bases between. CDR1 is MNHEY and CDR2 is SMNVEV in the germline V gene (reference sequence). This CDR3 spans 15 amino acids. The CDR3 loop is CASSLWVPNTGELFF. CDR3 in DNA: TGTGCCAGCAGCCTTTGGGTCCCGAACACCGGGGAGCTGTTTTTT.

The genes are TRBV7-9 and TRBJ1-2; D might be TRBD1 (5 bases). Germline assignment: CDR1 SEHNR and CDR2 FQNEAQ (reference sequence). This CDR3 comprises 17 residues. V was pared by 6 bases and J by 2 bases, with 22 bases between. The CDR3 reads CASRAPIWGRVNYGYTF. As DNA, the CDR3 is TGTGCCAGCAGAGCTCCCATCTGGGGCAGGGTAAACTATGGCTACACCTTC.

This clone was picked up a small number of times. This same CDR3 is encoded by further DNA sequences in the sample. CDR3 coding DNA: TGTGCCAGCAGTGAATTGTCCTACGAGCAGTACTTC. Translation: CASSELSYEQYF. The rearrangement links TRBV2 to TRBJ2-7; D is ambiguous. This CDR3 has 12 residues. The germline CDR1 and CDR2 sequences are SNHLY and FYNNEI. V lost 2 bases and J lost 1, with 3 bases in between.

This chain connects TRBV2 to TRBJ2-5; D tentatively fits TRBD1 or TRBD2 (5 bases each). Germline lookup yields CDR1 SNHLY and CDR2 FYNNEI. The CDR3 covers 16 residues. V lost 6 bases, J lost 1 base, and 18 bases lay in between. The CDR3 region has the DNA TGTGCCAGCAGGAACACCCGGGGTGGGGGCCAAGAGACCCAGTACTTC. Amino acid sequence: CASRNTRGGGQETQYF.

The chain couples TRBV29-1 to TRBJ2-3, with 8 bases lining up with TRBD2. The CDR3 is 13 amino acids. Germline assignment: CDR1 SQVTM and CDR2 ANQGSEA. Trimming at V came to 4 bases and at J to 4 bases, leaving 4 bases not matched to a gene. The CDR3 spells CSVAGGRSDTQYF. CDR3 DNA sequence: TGCAGCGTTGCGGGAGGGCGGTCAGATACGCAGTATTTT.

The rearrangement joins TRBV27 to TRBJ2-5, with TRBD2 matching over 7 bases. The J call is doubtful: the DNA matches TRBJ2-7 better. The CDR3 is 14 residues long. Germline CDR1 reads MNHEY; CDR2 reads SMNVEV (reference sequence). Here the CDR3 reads CASSSSGVPYEQYF. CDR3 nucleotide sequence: TGTGCCAGCAGTTCAAGCGGGGTTCCCTACGAGCAGTACTTC.

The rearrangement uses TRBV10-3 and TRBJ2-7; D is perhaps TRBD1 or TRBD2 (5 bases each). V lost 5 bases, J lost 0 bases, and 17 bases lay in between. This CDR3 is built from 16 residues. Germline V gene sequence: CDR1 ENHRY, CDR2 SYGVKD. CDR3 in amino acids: CAISRDPKGPSYEQYF. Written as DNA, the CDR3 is TGTGCCATCAGTCGGGACCCCAAAGGGCCCTCCTACGAGCAGTACTTC.

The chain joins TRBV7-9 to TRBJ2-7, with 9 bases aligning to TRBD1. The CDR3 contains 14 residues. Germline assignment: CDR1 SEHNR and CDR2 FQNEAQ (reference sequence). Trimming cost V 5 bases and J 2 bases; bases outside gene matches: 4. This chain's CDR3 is CASSQGQGTYEQYF. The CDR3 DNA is TGTGCCAGCAGCCAAGGACAGGGGACCTACGAGCAGTACTTC.

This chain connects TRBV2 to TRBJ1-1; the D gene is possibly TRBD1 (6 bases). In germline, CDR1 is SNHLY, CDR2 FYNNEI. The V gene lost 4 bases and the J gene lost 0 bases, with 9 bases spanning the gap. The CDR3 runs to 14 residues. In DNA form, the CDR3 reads TGTGCCAGCAGTGTGGGGGGCCTGAACACTGAAGCTTTCTTT. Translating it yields CASSVGGLNTEAFF.

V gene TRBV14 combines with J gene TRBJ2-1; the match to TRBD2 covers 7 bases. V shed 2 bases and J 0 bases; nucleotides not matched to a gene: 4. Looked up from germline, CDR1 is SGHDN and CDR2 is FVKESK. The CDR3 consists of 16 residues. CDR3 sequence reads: CASSQLAGFSYNEQFF. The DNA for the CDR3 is TGTGCCAGCAGCCAATTAGCGGGTTTCTCCTACAATGAGCAGTTCTTC.

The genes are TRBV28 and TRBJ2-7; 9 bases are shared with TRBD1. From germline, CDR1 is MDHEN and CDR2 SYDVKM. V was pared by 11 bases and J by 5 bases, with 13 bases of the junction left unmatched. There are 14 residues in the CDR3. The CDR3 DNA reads TGTGCCGGCAAAGGGGGACAGGGAATCGACGAGCAGTACTTC. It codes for CAGKGGQGIDEQYF.

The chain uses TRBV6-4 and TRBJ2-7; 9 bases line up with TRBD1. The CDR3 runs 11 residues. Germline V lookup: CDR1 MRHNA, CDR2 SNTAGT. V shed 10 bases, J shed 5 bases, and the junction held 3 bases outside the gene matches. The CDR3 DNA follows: TGTGCCAAAGGACAGGGGCACGAGCAGTACTTC. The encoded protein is CAKGQGHEQYF.

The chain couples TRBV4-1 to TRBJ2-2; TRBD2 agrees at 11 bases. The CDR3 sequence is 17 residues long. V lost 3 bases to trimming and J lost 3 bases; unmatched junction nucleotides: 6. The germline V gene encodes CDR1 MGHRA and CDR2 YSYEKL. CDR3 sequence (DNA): TGCGCCAGCAGCCATACTAGCGGGAGTACGCACACCGGGGAGCTGTTTTTT. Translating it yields CASSHTSGSTHTGELFF.

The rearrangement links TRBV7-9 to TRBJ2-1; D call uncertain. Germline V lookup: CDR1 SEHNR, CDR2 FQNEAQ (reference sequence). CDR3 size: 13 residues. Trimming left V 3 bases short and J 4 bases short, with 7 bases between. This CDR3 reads CASSFLGYNEQFF. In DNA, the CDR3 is TGTGCCAGCAGCTTTCTAGGATACAATGAGCAGTTCTTC.

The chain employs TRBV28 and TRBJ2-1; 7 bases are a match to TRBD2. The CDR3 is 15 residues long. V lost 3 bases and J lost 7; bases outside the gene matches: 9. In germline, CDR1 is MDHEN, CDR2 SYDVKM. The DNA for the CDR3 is TGTGCCAGCAGTTTCTGGCTAGCGGTTGGGAATGAGCAGTTCTTC. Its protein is CASSFWLAVGNEQFF.

The CDR3 DNA follows: TGTGCCAGCTCACCGCTAGCGGGAGAAAGTGGGCCCTACGAGCAGTACTTC. This translates into CASSPLAGESGPYEQYF. The genes are TRBV18 and TRBJ2-7; 10 bases are shared with TRBD2. Germline V CDR1 and CDR2: KGHSH, LQKENI. The CDR3 is 17 amino acids. V lost 3 bases and J lost 2; bases outside the gene matches: 10.

The CDR3 nucleotides read TGTGCCAGCAGTTTAGTCGGACGGGAGACCCAGTACTTC. This translates into CASSLVGRETQYF. The chain uses TRBV28 and TRBJ2-5; D is uncertain. Per the germline V gene, CDR1 is MDHEN and CDR2 is SYDVKM. V lost 2 bases and J 5 bases, leaving 9 bases between the germline ends. The CDR3 runs to 13 residues. The full variable domain, its missing parts supplied by reference TRBV28 and TRBJ2-5, is DVKVTQSSRYLVKRTGEKVFLECVQDMDHENMFWYRQDPGLGLRLIYFSYDVKMKEKGDIPEGYSVSREKKERFSLILESASTNQTSMYLCASSLVGRETQYFGPGTRLLVL.

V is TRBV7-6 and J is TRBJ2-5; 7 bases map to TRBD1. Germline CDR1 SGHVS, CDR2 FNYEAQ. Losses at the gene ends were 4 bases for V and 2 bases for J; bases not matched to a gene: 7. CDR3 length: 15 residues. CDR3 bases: TGTGCCAGCAGCTCACAAGTCAGGGGGCAAGAGACCCAGTACTTC. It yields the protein CASSSQVRGQETQYF. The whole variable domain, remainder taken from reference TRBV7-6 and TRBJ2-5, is GAGVSQSPRYKVTKRGQDVALRCDPISGHVSLYWYRQALGQGPEFLTYFNYEAQQDKSGLPNDRFSAERPEGSISTLTIQRTEQRDSAMYRCASSSQVRGQETQYFGPGTRLLVL.

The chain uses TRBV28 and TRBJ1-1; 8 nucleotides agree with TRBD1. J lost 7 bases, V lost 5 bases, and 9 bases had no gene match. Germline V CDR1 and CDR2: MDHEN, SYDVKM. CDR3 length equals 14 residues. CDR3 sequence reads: CASSPPGGAFEAFF. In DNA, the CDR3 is TGTGCCAGCAGTCCACCAGGGGGCGCGTTTGAAGCTTTCTTT.

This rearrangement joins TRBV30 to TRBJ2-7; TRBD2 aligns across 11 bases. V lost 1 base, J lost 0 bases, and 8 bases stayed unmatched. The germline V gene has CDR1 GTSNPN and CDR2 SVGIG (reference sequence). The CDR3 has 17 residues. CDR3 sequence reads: CAWSGLAGRRSSYEQYF. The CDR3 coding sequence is TGTGCCTGGAGTGGACTAGCGGGGCGCCGCAGCTCCTACGAGCAGTACTTC.

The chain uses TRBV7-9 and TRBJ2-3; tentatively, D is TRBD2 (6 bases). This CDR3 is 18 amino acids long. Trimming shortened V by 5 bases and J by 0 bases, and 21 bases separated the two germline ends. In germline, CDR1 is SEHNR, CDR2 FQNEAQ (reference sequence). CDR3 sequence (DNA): TGTGCCAGCAGCCCTAAACCCCTCGGGCGGGGTAGCACAGATACGCAGTATTTT. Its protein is CASSPKPLGRGSTDTQYF.

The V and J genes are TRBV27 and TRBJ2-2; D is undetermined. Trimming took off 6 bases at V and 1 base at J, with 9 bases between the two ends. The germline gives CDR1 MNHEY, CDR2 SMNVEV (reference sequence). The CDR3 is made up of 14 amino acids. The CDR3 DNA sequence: TGTGCCAGCAGAAAGGACCTGAACACCGGGGAGCTGTTTTTT. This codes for CASRKDLNTGELFF.

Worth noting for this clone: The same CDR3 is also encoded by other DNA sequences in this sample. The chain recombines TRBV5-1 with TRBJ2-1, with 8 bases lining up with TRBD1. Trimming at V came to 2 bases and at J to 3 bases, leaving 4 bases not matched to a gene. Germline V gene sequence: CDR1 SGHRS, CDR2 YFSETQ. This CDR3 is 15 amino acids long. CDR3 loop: CASSFTGGSYNEQFF. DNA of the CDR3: TGCGCCAGCAGCTTTACAGGGGGAAGCTACAATGAGCAGTTCTTC.

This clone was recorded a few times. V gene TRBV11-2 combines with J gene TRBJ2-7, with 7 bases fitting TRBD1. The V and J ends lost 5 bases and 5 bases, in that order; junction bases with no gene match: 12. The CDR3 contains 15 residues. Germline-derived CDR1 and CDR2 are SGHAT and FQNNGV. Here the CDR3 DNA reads TGTGCCAGCAGCCCGAGACAGGGAGCGGACCACGAGCAGTACTTC. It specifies CASSPRQGADHEQYF.

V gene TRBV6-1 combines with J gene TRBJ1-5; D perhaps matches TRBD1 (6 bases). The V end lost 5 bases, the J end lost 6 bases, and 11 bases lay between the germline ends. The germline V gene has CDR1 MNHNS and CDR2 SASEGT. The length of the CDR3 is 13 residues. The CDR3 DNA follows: TGTGCCAGCAGTCCAGGGGCAGGTCAGCCCCAGCATTTT. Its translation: CASSPGAGQPQHF.

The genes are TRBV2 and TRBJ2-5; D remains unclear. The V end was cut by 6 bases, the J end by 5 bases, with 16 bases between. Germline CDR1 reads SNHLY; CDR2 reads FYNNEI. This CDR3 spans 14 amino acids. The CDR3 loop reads CASRRWVSGETQYF. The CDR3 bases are TGTGCCAGCAGGCGGTGGGTTTCCGGCGAGACCCAGTACTTC.

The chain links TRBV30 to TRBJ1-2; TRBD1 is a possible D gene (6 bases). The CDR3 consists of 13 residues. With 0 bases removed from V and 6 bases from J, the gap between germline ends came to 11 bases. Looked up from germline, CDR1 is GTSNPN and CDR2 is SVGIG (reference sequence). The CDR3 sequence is CAWSVGPGDGYTF. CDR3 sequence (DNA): TGTGCCTGGAGTGTCGGGCCAGGGGATGGCTACACCTTC.

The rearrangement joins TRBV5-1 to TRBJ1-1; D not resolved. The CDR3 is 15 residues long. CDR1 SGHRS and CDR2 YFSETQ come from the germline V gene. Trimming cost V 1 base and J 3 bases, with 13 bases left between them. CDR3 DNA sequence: TGCGCCAGCAGCTTGTGGCAGAATAGTGACACTGAAGCTTTCTTT. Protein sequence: CASSLWQNSDTEAFF. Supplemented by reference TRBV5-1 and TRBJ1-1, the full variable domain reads KAGVTQTPRYLIKTRGQQVTLSCSPISGHRSVSWYQQTPGQGLQFLFEYFSETQRNKGNFPGRFSGRQFSNSRSEMNVSTLELGDSALYLCASSLWQNSDTEAFFGQGTRLTVV.